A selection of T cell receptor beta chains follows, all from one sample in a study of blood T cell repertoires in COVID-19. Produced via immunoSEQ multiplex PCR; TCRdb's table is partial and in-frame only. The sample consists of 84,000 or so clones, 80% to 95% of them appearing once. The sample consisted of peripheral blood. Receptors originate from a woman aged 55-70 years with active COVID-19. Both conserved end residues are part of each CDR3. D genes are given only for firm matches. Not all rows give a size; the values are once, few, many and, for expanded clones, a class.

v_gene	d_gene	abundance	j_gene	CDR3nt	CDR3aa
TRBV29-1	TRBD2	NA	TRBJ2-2	TGCAGCTTAATAGGACTAGCGGGTTTAGGCGGGGAGCTGTTTTTT	CSLIGLAGLGGELFF
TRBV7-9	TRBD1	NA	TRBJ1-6	TGTGCCAGCAGCCCGGGACAGGTTAATTCACCCCTCCACTTT	CASSPGQVNSPLHF
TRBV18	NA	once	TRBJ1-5	TGTGCCAGCTCAACAGGGAGAGATCAGCCCCAGCATTTT	CASSTGRDQPQHF
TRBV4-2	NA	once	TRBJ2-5	TGTGCCAGCAGCCAAGATCTGGCAGAGACCCAGTACTTC	CASSQDLAETQYF
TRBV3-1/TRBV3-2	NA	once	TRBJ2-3	TGTGCCAGCAGCCAAGACCGACTAGAAGTCCTTCGCACAGATACGCAGTATTTT	CASSQDRLEVLRTDTQYF
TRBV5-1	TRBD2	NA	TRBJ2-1	TGCGCCAGCACCCTACTAGCGGGAGGCCACAATGAGCAGTTCTTC	CASTLLAGGHNEQFF
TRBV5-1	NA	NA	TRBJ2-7	TGCGCCAGCAGCTCCCTAGGTAACTACTACGAGCAGTACTTC	CASSSLGNYYEQYF
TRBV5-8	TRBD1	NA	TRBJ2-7	TGTGCCAGCAGCTTGGCCTGGGTGAACAGGGGATACGAGCAGTACTTC	CASSLAWVNRGYEQYF
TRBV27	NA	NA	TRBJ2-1	TGTGCCAGCAGTCAACAACCTTACAATGAGCAGTTCTTC	CASSQQPYNEQFF
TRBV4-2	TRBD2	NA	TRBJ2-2	TGTGCCAGCAGCCAAGGGGTTTTAGCGGGAACCGGGGAGCTGTTTTTT	CASSQGVLAGTGELFF
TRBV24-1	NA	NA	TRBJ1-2	TGTGCCACCAGTGAGAGGGCAGGGGAGGGCTATGGCTACACCTTC	CATSERAGEGYGYTF
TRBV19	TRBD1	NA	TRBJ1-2	TGTGCCAGTAGTCCGGACAGGGGGCTTGGCTACACCTTC	CASSPDRGLGYTF
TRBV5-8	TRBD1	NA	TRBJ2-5	TGTGCCAGCAGCTTGTGGATCGGGACAGCGAAAGAGACCCAGTACTTC	CASSLWIGTAKETQYF
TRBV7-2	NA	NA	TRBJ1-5	TGTGCCAGCTCACAGGCGAGCAATCAGCCCCAGCATTTT	CASSQASNQPQHF
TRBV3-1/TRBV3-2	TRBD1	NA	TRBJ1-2	TGTGCCAGCAGCCAAGATCAGGGGGCTGGCTACACCTTC	CASSQDQGAGYTF
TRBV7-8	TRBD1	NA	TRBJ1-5	TGTGCCAGCAGCTCGGATCCGGGACAGGTGAGGGCGAGCAATCAGCCCCAGCATTTT	CASSSDPGQVRASNQPQHF
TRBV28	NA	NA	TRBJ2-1	TGTGCCAGCAGGATGGAGGGTGAGCAGTTCTTC	CASRMEGEQFF
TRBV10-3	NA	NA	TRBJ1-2	TGTGCCATCAGTGAGGCACGGACCCCAGGGAGGAGCAGCTATGGCTACACCTTC	CAISEARTPGRSSYGYTF
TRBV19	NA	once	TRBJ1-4	TGTGCCAGTAGTAGGGGCCGCTTAGACGGGGAAAAACTGTTTTTT	CASSRGRLDGEKLFF
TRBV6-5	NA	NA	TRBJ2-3	TGTGCCAGTTCACCCGGGGATACGCAGTATTTT	CASSPGDTQYF
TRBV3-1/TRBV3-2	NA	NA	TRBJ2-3	TGTGCCAGCAGCCAAGGACCAGCGGTAGATACGCAGTATTTT	CASSQGPAVDTQYF
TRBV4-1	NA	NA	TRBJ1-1	TGCGCCAGCAGCCAAACTGAGAGTGAAGCTTTCTTT	CASSQTESEAFF
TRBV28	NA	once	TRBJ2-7	TGTGCCAGCAGCCCCACTAGCACCTACGAGCAGTACTTC	CASSPTSTYEQYF
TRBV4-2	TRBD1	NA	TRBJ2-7	TGTGCCAGCAGCCAAGATGGGGGACAGGCGTCCTACGAGCAGTACTTC	CASSQDGGQASYEQYF
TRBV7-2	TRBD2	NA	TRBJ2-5	TGTGCCAGCAGCTTCTCAGTCGGGCCGGGGGGAGAGACCCAGTACTTC	CASSFSVGPGGETQYF
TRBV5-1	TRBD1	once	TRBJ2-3	TGCGCCAGCAGCGGACAGGGGGCTAGCGGCACAGATACGCAGTATTTT	CASSGQGASGTDTQYF
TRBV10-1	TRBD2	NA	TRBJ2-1	TGCGCCAGCAGTGAGTCAAGGACTAGCCGGAATGAGCAGTTCTTC	CASSESRTSRNEQFF
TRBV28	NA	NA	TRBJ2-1	TGTGCCAGCAGCCCAATAGCCCCCAACCAGCAGTTCTTC	CASSPIAPNQQFF
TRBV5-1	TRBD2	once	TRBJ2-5	TGCGCCAGCAGCTCCGCGGGGGGGGAGACCCAGTACTTC	CASSSAGGETQYF
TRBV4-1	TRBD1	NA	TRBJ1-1	TGCGCCAGCAGCCCCTTCGGACAGGGTTTGGACACTGAAGCTTTCTTT	CASSPFGQGLDTEAFF
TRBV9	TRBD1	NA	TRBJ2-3	TGTGCCAGCAGCGTAGTTCCAGGGGGAAGCACAGATACGCAGTATTTT	CASSVVPGGSTDTQYF
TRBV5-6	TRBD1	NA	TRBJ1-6	TGTGCCAGCAGCCGACAGGGGGTGCATTCACCCCTCCACTTT	CASSRQGVHSPLHF
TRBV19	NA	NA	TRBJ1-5	TGTGCCAGTTGGGGGGGGGCGGGCAATCAGCCCCAGCATTTT	CASWGGAGNQPQHF